Here is one T cell receptor (beta chain) with its context. This clonotype was seen more than once but under ten times. Its antigen is unknown. One base away there is no much larger clone; base qualities are not given. This sample was included in a study of vaccination and CD4 T cells after COVID-19 (dated by TCRdb to between 2021 and 2024). General notes on the study: Convalescent patients had a positive SARS-CoV-2 result on nasal swab PCR, and of these patients, 8 or 9 had mild disease and one had severe disease. In ten to eleven COVID-19 convalescent patients and a few infection-naive healthy vaccine recipients, researchers compared the spike-specific CD4+ TCR repertoire from before mRNA vaccination with the repertoire from after. The time from the second vaccine dose to post-vaccine blood sampling had a median of around 72 days and ranged from about 14 to 250 days. Post-COVID blood samples from convalescent patients were collected a median of about 100 days after diagnosis, with a range of about 35 to 180 days. In control cultures, a CEFX viral epitope pool was used as positive control, an HIV-1 Nef peptide pool was used as negative control, or no peptide was added. The convalescent cohort included six males and four females, with two Hispanic individuals, seven Caucasians, two Asians and one multiracial person. Culture stimuli were overlapping spike peptide pools from SARS-CoV-2 and from the common cold coronaviruses HCoV-NL63, HCoV-OC43 and HCoV-229E. Each participant got two doses of either the Pfizer-BioNTech BNT162b2 vaccine (n=8) or the Moderna mRNA-1273 vaccine (n=2). Broad study findings and their caveats: The median count of SARS-CoV-2-reactive clonotypes went up from around 23 after infection to about 40 after vaccination, although the change was not significant. Of the vaccine-specific clones found in convalescent patients, nearly all (304 of 307) were mono-reactive for SARS-CoV-2 spike instead of being cross-reactive with common cold coronaviruses. In convalescent patients, a median about 86% of post-vaccine SARS-CoV-2-reactive clones were detected only after vaccination, suggesting vaccine-specific priming. Only a relatively small number of convalescent patients were included in the study, and early timepoints following natural infection were not analyzed.

The method was PCR. DNA from cultured CD4+ T cells underwent TCR sequencing with the Oncomine TCR Beta short-read assay at the Johns Hopkins FTIC core. The QIAamp micro DNA kit was used to extract genomic DNA from the cultured CD4+ T cells. Oncomine TCR Beta libraries made from cultured CD4+ T cells were pooled using unique dual indexes and sequenced on an Illumina iSeq 100. Concerning the study's data processing: Non-productive sequences were removed, and CDR3s that did not start with C, did not end with F or W, or were shorter than 7 amino acids were discarded. The MANAFEST web application was used to identify antigen-specific clonotypes by comparing peptide-stimulated wells against reference wells and other culture wells. To be called positive, a clone needed an FDR below 0.05, an odds ratio above 5, and a productive frequency above 0.1% in at least two of three replicate wells. Clonotypes that were significantly expanded in both SARS-CoV-2 spike wells and at least one common cold coronavirus spike condition were defined as cross-reactive. Similarity between CDR3 sequences was evaluated in R version 3.6.1 using Levenshtein distances (stringdist) and unrooted phylogenetic trees (ape). Starting from the raw public reads, TCRdb applied fastp trimming at Q25, assembled clones with MiXCR and retained in-frame beta chains. Under each unique CDR3 protein, matching rows form one entry showing the most common genes and DNA. The V and J calls shown here were made by TCRdb, not taken from the authors' results. This sample has under 20,000 distinct CDR3 sequences in its table, and about 40% of those were observed once. Of the sample, 26% is held by the ten largest clones.

From the cysteine through the phenylalanine, the CDR3 covers 17 amino acids. Of all the DNA, just the CDR3 is kept, 51 bases in frame from base 1. The germline V gene encodes CDR1 DFQATT and CDR2 SNEGSKA (reference sequence). Relative to germline, V is missing 0 bases and J is missing 12 bases, with 21 bases of the junction outside any gene match. Interpreted using the paper, the treatment or condition label stands for: roughly 11-day PBMC culture with coronavirus spike peptide pools or control peptides (ViraFEST assay). The ViraFEST assay, used in the study, expanded antigen-specific T cells with peptide pools and then identified the expanded clonotypes through TCR sequencing. The positive SARS-CoV-2 PCR tests of the convalescent patients were dated from March to December 2020, before the Alpha, Beta and Delta variants emerged in the United States. Each well held some 2 million PBMCs cultured with approximately 10 ug/ml peptide pools in IMDM containing around 4.5% human AB serum and 8 to 10 IU/ml IL-2. Half of the culture medium was replaced with fresh IL-2-containing medium on days 3 and 7. After about 11 days of culture, CD4+ T cells were isolated by negative selection using the EasySep CD4+ T cell isolation kit. Ficoll-Paque Plus gradient centrifugation was used to isolate PBMCs from whole blood, and the isolated PBMCs were then either used fresh or cryopreserved at -140C. In general, triplicate wells were set up for every culture condition.

The source was CD4+ T cells from blood, cultured in vitro, collected before SARS-CoV-2 vaccination. The sequence joins TRBV20-1 to TRBJ2-7, and 9 junction bases match TRBD2. This receptor was taken from a human donor who had recovered from COVID-19. The DNA sequence follows: TGCAGTGCTAGAGATCAGTTGGGTAGCGGGAGTATCGTTGATTTGTACTTC. It codes for CSARDQLGSGSIVDLYF.